The T cell receptor (beta chain) under discussion was sequenced for a study of CD8+ T cells in alopecia areata. Sequencing used cDNA as its template, made by extracting RNA and reverse transcribing it. The repertoire was sequenced with immunoSEQ multiplex PCR; TCRdb's copy has only in-frame clones and lacks some. The sample includes 150,000 to 200,000 clones, 58% of them seen just once. With respect to this clone: What it binds is unknown.

Study findings and constraints: Elevated clonality characterized lesional scalp relative to normal scalp, particularly in alopecia totalis/universalis.

Treatment in this sample: oral pan-JAK inhibitor, 5-10 mg twice daily. From germline, CDR1 is SGHRS and CDR2 YFSETQ. The CDR3 consists of 13 residues. The J segment lost 5 bases and the V segment lost 6 bases, leaving 5 bases of the junction unmatched. This TCR came from a human donor with alopecia areata. The rearrangement uses TRBV5-1 and TRBJ2-5, with 9 bases matching TRBD1. This material consisted of CD4+ T cells sorted from blood, taken between weeks 55 and 65, from a patient treated with tofacitinib. In DNA form, the CDR3 reads TGCGCCAGCACGACAGGGGGTTTGGAGACCCAGTACTTC. Its translation is CASTTGGLETQYF.